This T cell receptor beta chain appears in the sequencing data of a study of T cell responses to AZD1222 COVID-19 vaccine. Study details: Pooling was applied to second doses at about 4 or about 12 weeks. Study-level points and caveats: Without day 14 samples, only post-peak T cell repertoires were studied. The donor cohort was predominantly white British with a female majority, and clonal diversity may have been underestimated.

Sequencing was performed with immunoSEQ multiplex PCR; in TCRdb, only in-frame clones are kept and a portion is missing. This table has more than 110,000 clones, approximately 89% appearing once. This clone appeared once. Its cognate antigen is unknown. Germline V gene data show CDR1 as MNHEY and CDR2 as SMNVEV (reference sequence). This CDR3 contains 14 residues. With 5 bases clipped from V and 5 bases from J, the junction kept 8 bases outside the gene matches. The receptor comes from an adult in good health. The material was peripheral blood, obtained on day 0 of AZD1222 vaccination. The chain is built from TRBV27 and TRBJ1-2; 7 nucleotides agree with TRBD1. CDR3: CASSPRTGVYGYTF. CDR3 sequence (DNA): TGTGCCAGCAGTCCCCGGACAGGTGTATATGGCTACACCTTC.